The present T cell receptor beta chain was sequenced within a study of tumor and adjacent non-tumor tissue in lung cancer (dated 2018 in TCRdb). In the study overall: The cohort included under 15 adenocarcinoma, a couple of squamous cell carcinoma and 1 small cell lung cancer patients. The roughly 15 patients were aged 31 to 76 years, included 10 men and 5 women, and had TNM stage I to III disease. In total, sequencing yielded 125,075,908 productive TCRbeta reads, which works out to an average of about 4.2 million reads per sample. The study compared bulk TCRbeta repertoires between lung tumor tissue and matched distant non-tumor lung tissue from over 12 lung cancer patients. For each patient, one tumor sample and one normal lung sample were taken, giving about 31 paired specimens that underwent TCRbeta CDR3 sequencing. General study outcomes and caveats: Significantly higher TCR diversity was found in younger patients, and higher tumor TCR diversity was associated with shorter overall and disease-free survival. Peripheral blood was not sequenced, so blood TCRbeta repertoires in these lung cancer patients were not examined. The cohort had only around 14 patients, and the authors noted that larger samples and more detailed clinical data are needed. The sequencing platform is not named in the methods, and unique molecular identifiers are not mentioned. In normal lung, the top 100 clones accounted for a significantly larger cumulative share of the repertoire than in tumor tissue. Tumor tissue showed significantly higher TCR diversity (inverse Simpson) than normal lung tissue, at around 450 vs 150 (P = 0.0075, Mann-Whitney U test).

The germline V gene gives CDR1 as LGHNA and CDR2 as YNFKEQ. The CDR3 spans 18 residues, from the cysteine through the phenylalanine. Only CDR3 DNA remains: 54 bases, in frame from the first base. RNA was extracted from bulk unsorted tissue and checked for quality with a NanoDrop ND-1000 and an Agilent 2100. All donors had newly diagnosed lung cancer, had not received prior chemotherapy, and were admitted for thoracic surgery in China between August and November 2014. Patients who had received previous radiotherapy or chemotherapy, or who had another concurrent cancer, were excluded from the study. Surgical tissue pieces of about 1-2.1 cm3 were preserved in RNAlater solution and stored at -80 °C until use. The protocol used for the library was multiplex PCR. Sequenced on an Illumina HiSeq 2500. TCRbeta libraries were built by three rounds of nested PCR using primers (Table S4), following protocols modified from ARM-PCR. Before sequencing, PCR products in the 200-500 bp range were cut out of the gel and cleaned up using the QIAquick gel extraction kit. Regarding the original processing steps: Trimmomatic was used to clean the reads, FLASH was used to merge the reads into complete CDR3 sequences, and MiTCR was used to assign the reads to V(D)J germline segments. Clonal diversity was calculated as the inverse Simpson's index using VDJtools. A read counted as productive if the sequence was in-frame and lacked a premature stop codon. In TCRdb, the public reads were trimmed at Q25 with fastp and aligned with MiXCR, with productive beta chains retained. Every distinct CDR3 protein forms one entry, paired with its most common genes and DNA. The V and J calls and clone size are TCRdb's, not the authors'. This sample lists roughly 67,000 distinct CDR3 sequences; around 60% were detected once. The ten top clones hold roughly a fifth of the sample.

With regard to this clonotype: Its binding antigen is unknown. A junction end diverges from the germline sequence, so it may reflect a read error.

The sequence derives from a man over 45 with non-small cell lung cancer. The material sequenced was lung tumor tissue. Recombination connected TRBV4-2 to TRBJ2-1, with 8 central nucleotides matching TRBD2. The sequenced DNA: TGTGCCAGCGGCCAAGACGTCCAGCGGGAGTTATCCAACAATGAACAGTTCTTC. It is translated as CASGQDVQRELSNNEQFF.